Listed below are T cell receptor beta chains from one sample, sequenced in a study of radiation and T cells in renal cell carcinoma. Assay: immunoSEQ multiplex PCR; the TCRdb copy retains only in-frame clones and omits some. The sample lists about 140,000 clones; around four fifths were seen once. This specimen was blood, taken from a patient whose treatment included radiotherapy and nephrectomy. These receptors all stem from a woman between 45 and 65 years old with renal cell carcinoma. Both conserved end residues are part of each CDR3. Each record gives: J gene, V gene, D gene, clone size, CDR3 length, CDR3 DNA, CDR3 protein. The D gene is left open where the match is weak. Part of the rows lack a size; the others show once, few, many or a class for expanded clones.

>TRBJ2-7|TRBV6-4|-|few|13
TGTGCCAGCAGTGTATATACTGGGGAAGAGCAGTACTTC
CASSVYTGEEQYF
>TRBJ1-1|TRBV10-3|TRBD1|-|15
TGTGCCATCAGTGACCCTGCAGGGGGAAACACTGAAGCTTTCTTT
CAISDPAGGNTEAFF
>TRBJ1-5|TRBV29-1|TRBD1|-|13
TGCAGCGTTGGGGACAGTGAGAATCAGCCCCAGCATTTT
CSVGDSENQPQHF
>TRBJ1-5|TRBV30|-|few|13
TGTGCCTGGAGTGGACAGGTCAATCAGCCCCAGCATTTT
CAWSGQVNQPQHF
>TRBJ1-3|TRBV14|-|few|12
TGTGCCAGCAGCCTAGGTGGAAACACCATATATTTT
CASSLGGNTIYF
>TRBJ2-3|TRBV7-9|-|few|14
TGTGCCAGCAGCCTAACTCAGGGCACAGATACGCAGTATTTT
CASSLTQGTDTQYF
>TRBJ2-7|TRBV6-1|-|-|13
TGTGCCAGCAGTGTTGCCGGCTCCTACGAGCAGTACTTC
CASSVAGSYEQYF
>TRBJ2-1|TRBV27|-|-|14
TGTGCCAGCAGTTTCTCGACACTATACAATGAGCAGTTCTTC
CASSFSTLYNEQFF
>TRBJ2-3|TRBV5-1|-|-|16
TGCGCCAGCAGCTTGGTTCGGGATTCCAGCACAGATACGCAGTATTTT
CASSLVRDSSTDTQYF
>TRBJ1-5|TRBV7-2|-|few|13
TGTGCCAGCAGCCGGGGAATCGATCAGCCCCAGCATTTT
CASSRGIDQPQHF
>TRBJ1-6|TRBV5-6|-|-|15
TGTGCCAGCAGCTTGGTGGGGGCAGTGGGTTCACCCCTCCACTTT
CASSLVGAVGSPLHF
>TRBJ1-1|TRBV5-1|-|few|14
TGCGCCAGCAGCTTGGCCTCGAGAGAGGGTGAAGCTTTCTTT
CASSLASREGEAFF
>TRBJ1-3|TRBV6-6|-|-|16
TGTGCCAGCAGTTACGAGATACGATTCTCTGGAAACACCATATATTTT
CASSYEIRFSGNTIYF
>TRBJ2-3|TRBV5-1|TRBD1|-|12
TGCGCCAGCAGACAGGGGGCAGATACGCAGTATTTT
CASRQGADTQYF
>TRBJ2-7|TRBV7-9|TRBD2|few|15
TGTGCCAGCAGCCAAGATACCCGGGGGGGTGGCGAGCAGTACTTC
CASSQDTRGGGEQYF
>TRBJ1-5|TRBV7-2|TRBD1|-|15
TGTGCCAGCAGCCTGGACAGGGCGAGAAATCAGCCCCAGCATTTT
CASSLDRARNQPQHF
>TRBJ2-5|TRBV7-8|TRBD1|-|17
TGTGCCAGCAGCTTGTTAAGGGGGCCTACAAACCAAGAGACCCAGTACTTC
CASSLLRGPTNQETQYF
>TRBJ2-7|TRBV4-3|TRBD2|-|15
TGCGCCAGCAGCCAGGGACTAGCGGGAGGTCACGAGCAGTACTTC
CASSQGLAGGHEQYF
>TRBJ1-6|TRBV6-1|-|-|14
TGTGCCAGCAATACAGACAGCAATAATTCACCCCTCCACTTT
CASNTDSNNSPLHF
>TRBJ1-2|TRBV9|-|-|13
TGTGCCAGCAGCGAGCAGGGCATCTATGGCTACACCTTC
CASSEQGIYGYTF